This T cell receptor (beta chain) is drawn from a study of blood T cell repertoires in COVID-19. Trimming cost V 7 bases and J 4 bases, with 14 bases left between them. The germline V gene has CDR1 GTSNPN and CDR2 SVGIG (reference sequence). The CDR3 is 13 amino acids. Authors' methods: Amplification of reference gene primers provided the estimated nucleated cell counts. Only in-frame clones appear in the TCRdb table, and some are missing; sequencing was by immunoSEQ multiplex PCR. V and J calls and clone size follow that table, whereas D and trimming were derived from the DNA. The sample holds around 160,000 clones; around 83% are singletons and the top ten take 5.8%. Participants' own reports of clinical history determined their cohort assignment.

The sequenced sample consisted of PBMCs or T cells enriched from blood (not recorded which). The sequence derives from a woman aged 45 to 65 who had been exposed to COVID-19. This sequence joins TRBV30 and TRBJ2-1; weak D call: TRBD2 (6 bases). CDR3: CASSSDIYNEQFF. The CDR3 DNA reads TGTGCCTCCTCTAGCGACATATACAATGAGCAGTTCTTC.